This TCR beta chain was captured in a study of blood T cell repertoires in COVID-19. Study context: Samples of COVID-19 (acute and convalescent) were obtained from the United States, Italy and Spain. From T cells, B-cell-depleted T cells, or PBMCs came the material, which was cDNA or gDNA.

Per the study methods: Counts of nucleated cells, estimated from reference gene primer amplification, were obtained. Generated by immunoSEQ multiplex PCR, the TCRdb table keeps only in-frame clones and is missing some. V and J calls plus clone size are reproduced from that table; the DNA served to infer D and trimming. The table includes 100,000 to 150,000 clones, about 85% detected once. Per the germline V gene, CDR1 is SGHDT and CDR2 is YYEEEE. V was trimmed by 0 bases and J by 4 bases, leaving 10 bases between them. The length of the CDR3 is 14 residues. The sequenced sample consisted of peripheral blood. This receptor was identified in a man older than 75 with active or convalescent COVID-19. The rearrangement links TRBV5-6 to TRBJ1-2; D is unclear. The CDR3 here is CASSLGAGGYGYTF. The CDR3 DNA is TGTGCCAGCAGCTTGGGTGCAGGTGGCTATGGCTACACCTTC.